This T cell receptor (beta chain) was identified during a study of blood T cell repertoires in COVID-19. Study information: From T cells, B-cell-depleted T cells, or PBMCs came the material, which was cDNA or gDNA.

Original processing notes: Amplifying reference gene primers gave estimates of nucleated cell counts. TCRdb keeps only in-frame clones here, not all; method: immunoSEQ multiplex PCR. The V and J calls and clone size are taken from that table; D and trimming were inferred from the DNA. The profile shows roughly 43,000 clones, 69% of them singletons. The V gene lost 3 bases and the J gene lost 1 base, with 6 bases spanning the gap. The CDR3 contains 13 residues. Germline V lookup: CDR1 MNHNS, CDR2 SASEGT. Specimen: peripheral blood. This sequence was found in an elderly man with acute or convalescent COVID-19. The V gene is TRBV6-1, the J gene TRBJ1-1; D unclear. The CDR3 here is CASSDSQNTEAFF. The CDR3 DNA sequence: TGTGCCAGCAGTGACAGTCAGAACACTGAAGCTTTCTTT.